These T cell receptor beta chains were read from a single sample in a study of cytomegalovirus exposure and HLA in healthy donors. Libraries were prepared by immunoSEQ multiplex PCR; TCRdb keeps only in-frame clonotypes and omits some of them. In the table there are 200,000 or so clones, 70% to 85% of which are singletons. The sample taken for sequencing was PBMCs. The source is a young woman in good health and CMV-seropositive. The CDR3 runs from the conserved cysteine through the conserved F or W. A D gene is named only where the DNA matches it firmly. Only part of the rows carry a size: once, few, many, or a class if the clone is expanded.

v_gene: TRBV13; d_gene: TRBD2; abundance: .; j_gene: TRBJ2-1; CDR3nt: TGTGCCAGCAGCTTAGGCTGGGGGGGGAACAATGAGCAGTTCTTC; CDR3aa: CASSLGWGGNNEQFF
v_gene: TRBV7-9; d_gene: TRBD1; abundance: .; j_gene: TRBJ2-7; CDR3nt: TGTGCCACCACAGGGGAGTCCTACGAGCAGTACTTC; CDR3aa: CATTGESYEQYF
v_gene: TRBV30; d_gene: TRBD1; abundance: .; j_gene: TRBJ2-5; CDR3nt: TGTGCCTGGGACAAGACAGGGGCCGAACAAGAGACCCAGTACTTC; CDR3aa: CAWDKTGAEQETQYF
v_gene: TRBV6-1; d_gene: .; abundance: once; j_gene: TRBJ2-1; CDR3nt: TGTGCCAGCAATGAGGCCTCCTACAATGAGCAGTTCTTC; CDR3aa: CASNEASYNEQFF
v_gene: TRBV28; d_gene: TRBD1; abundance: few; j_gene: TRBJ1-1; CDR3nt: TGTGCCAGCAGATCCACAGGGGGCACTGAAGCTTTCTTT; CDR3aa: CASRSTGGTEAFF
v_gene: TRBV29-1; d_gene: .; abundance: once; j_gene: TRBJ2-1; CDR3nt: TGCAGCGTTGAAGGGGGAGTCGGGAATGAGCAGTTCTTC; CDR3aa: CSVEGGVGNEQFF
v_gene: TRBV5-6; d_gene: .; abundance: few; j_gene: TRBJ1-2; CDR3nt: TGTGCCAGCAGGGGAGTACGGGAGATAAACACCTTC; CDR3aa: CASRGVREINTF
v_gene: TRBV6-6; d_gene: TRBD2; abundance: .; j_gene: TRBJ2-5; CDR3nt: TGTGCCAGCAGTTCCGGACTAGCGGGAGGTGTAGAGACCCAGTACTTC; CDR3aa: CASSSGLAGGVETQYF
v_gene: TRBV5-4; d_gene: TRBD2; abundance: .; j_gene: TRBJ2-5; CDR3nt: TGTGCCAGCAGCTTGGGCGGGAGTGGTAAAGAGACCCAGTACTTC; CDR3aa: CASSLGGSGKETQYF
v_gene: TRBV5-6; d_gene: .; abundance: .; j_gene: TRBJ2-1; CDR3nt: TGTGCCAGCACCCCCGGTATGGGCTTCTACAATGAGCAGTTCTTC; CDR3aa: CASTPGMGFYNEQFF
v_gene: TRBV19; d_gene: .; abundance: .; j_gene: TRBJ1-2; CDR3nt: TGTGCCAGTAGTATTGTAGGGAGGTATGGCTACACCTTC; CDR3aa: CASSIVGRYGYTF
v_gene: TRBV10-2; d_gene: .; abundance: .; j_gene: TRBJ1-2; CDR3nt: TGCGCCAGCAGTGAGGGGGAGGTCTCGGGTGGCTACACCTTC; CDR3aa: CASSEGEVSGGYTF
v_gene: TRBV5-1; d_gene: .; abundance: once; j_gene: TRBJ2-7; CDR3nt: TGCGCCAGCAGCGCGCAGGGGAACGAGCAGTACTTC; CDR3aa: CASSAQGNEQYF
v_gene: TRBV29-1; d_gene: TRBD1; abundance: .; j_gene: TRBJ2-1; CDR3nt: TGCAGCGTAAGCAGGACAGGGGACATTGGTGAGCAGTTCTTC; CDR3aa: CSVSRTGDIGEQFF
v_gene: TRBV5-4; d_gene: .; abundance: .; j_gene: TRBJ2-3; CDR3nt: TGTGCCAGCAGCCGCGGGCCCACCGGCGCAGATACGCAGTATTTT; CDR3aa: CASSRGPTGADTQYF
v_gene: TRBV4-1; d_gene: .; abundance: .; j_gene: TRBJ1-5; CDR3nt: TGCGCCAGCAGCCAAGTCTCCGGGGTCGGCAATCAGCCCCAGCATTTT; CDR3aa: CASSQVSGVGNQPQHF
v_gene: TRBV10-3; d_gene: .; abundance: .; j_gene: TRBJ1-2; CDR3nt: TGTGCCATCACCGAAGGACAGAACTATGGCTACACCTTC; CDR3aa: CAITEGQNYGYTF
v_gene: TRBV18; d_gene: TRBD2; abundance: .; j_gene: TRBJ2-3; CDR3nt: TGTGCCAGCTCACCTAGGACTAGCTCGGCAGATACGCAGTATTTT; CDR3aa: CASSPRTSSADTQYF
v_gene: TRBV7-2; d_gene: .; abundance: .; j_gene: TRBJ1-2; CDR3nt: TGTGCCAGCAGCTTAGGCCCCATGGTTTCAGCTAACTATGGCTACACCTTC; CDR3aa: CASSLGPMVSANYGYTF
v_gene: TRBV14; d_gene: .; abundance: .; j_gene: TRBJ2-7; CDR3nt: TGTGCCAGCAGCAGAGAGAGCGAGCAGTACTTC; CDR3aa: CASSRESEQYF
v_gene: TRBV5-1; d_gene: TRBD2; abundance: .; j_gene: TRBJ2-7; CDR3nt: TGCGCCAGCAGCTACGGGACTAGCGGTTACGAGCAGTACTTC; CDR3aa: CASSYGTSGYEQYF
v_gene: TRBV19; d_gene: .; abundance: .; j_gene: TRBJ2-7; CDR3nt: TGTGCCAGTAGTATGGGCCTCTCCTACGAGCAGTACTTC; CDR3aa: CASSMGLSYEQYF
v_gene: TRBV2; d_gene: .; abundance: .; j_gene: TRBJ2-5; CDR3nt: TGTGCCAGCAGTTCTCAAGAGACCCAGTACTTC; CDR3aa: CASSSQETQYF
v_gene: TRBV15; d_gene: TRBD2; abundance: .; j_gene: TRBJ2-2; CDR3nt: TGTGCCACCAGCACCCTAGCGGGGATACCCGGGGAGCTGTTTTTT; CDR3aa: CATSTLAGIPGELFF
v_gene: TRBV6-5; d_gene: TRBD1; abundance: .; j_gene: TRBJ1-1; CDR3nt: TGTGCCAGCAGTTCAGACAGGGCGGGGAACACTGAAGCTTTCTTT; CDR3aa: CASSSDRAGNTEAFF
v_gene: TRBV19; d_gene: .; abundance: .; j_gene: TRBJ2-6; CDR3nt: TGTGCCAGTAGTATCTCCTCCCAGGGGATGGGCTCTGGGGCCAACGTCCTGACTTTC; CDR3aa: CASSISSQGMGSGANVLTF
v_gene: TRBV6-6; d_gene: TRBD1; abundance: once; j_gene: TRBJ2-7; CDR3nt: TGTGCCAGCTCGGACAGGGGCTACGAGCAGTACTTC; CDR3aa: CASSDRGYEQYF
v_gene: TRBV29-1; d_gene: .; abundance: .; j_gene: TRBJ1-1; CDR3nt: TGCAGCGTTGAAGTTTGGGGGTCGGGGGACACTGAAGCTTTCTTT; CDR3aa: CSVEVWGSGDTEAFF